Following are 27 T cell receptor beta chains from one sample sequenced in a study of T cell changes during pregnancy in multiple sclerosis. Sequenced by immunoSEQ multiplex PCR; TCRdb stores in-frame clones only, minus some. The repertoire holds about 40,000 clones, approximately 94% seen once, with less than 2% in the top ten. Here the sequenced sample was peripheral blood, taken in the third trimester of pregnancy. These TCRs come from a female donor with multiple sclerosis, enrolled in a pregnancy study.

CDR3 sequence (DNA): TGTGCAAGTCGCTATTTGGGCCGGTACGAGCAGTACTTC. Translated: CASRYLGRYEQYF. The chain uses TRBV12-2 and TRBJ2-7; the table gives TRBD1 as D, unverified against the DNA. TRBV12-2 is described as a pseudogene. The CDR3 contains 13 residues.

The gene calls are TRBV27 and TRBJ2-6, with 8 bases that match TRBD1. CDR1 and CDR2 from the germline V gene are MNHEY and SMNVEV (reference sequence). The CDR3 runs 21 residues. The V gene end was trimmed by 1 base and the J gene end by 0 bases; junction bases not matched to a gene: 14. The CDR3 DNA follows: TGTGCCAGCAGTTTATACCCGGGACAGGCAATAACTCTCTCTGGGGCCAACGTCCTGACTTTC. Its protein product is CASSLYPGQAITLSGANVLTF.

CDR3 amino acids: CASSPRDSPSLAGREQYF. The CDR3 DNA follows: TGTGCCAGTAGCCCTAGGGACAGCCCCTCTTTAGCTGGAAGAGAGCAGTACTTC. The chain joins TRBV19 to TRBJ2-7; 7 bases are a match to TRBD1. V shed 6 bases, J shed 7 bases, and the junction held 24 bases outside the gene matches. Germline values: CDR1 LNHDA, CDR2 SQIVND (reference sequence). The CDR3 spans 18 residues.

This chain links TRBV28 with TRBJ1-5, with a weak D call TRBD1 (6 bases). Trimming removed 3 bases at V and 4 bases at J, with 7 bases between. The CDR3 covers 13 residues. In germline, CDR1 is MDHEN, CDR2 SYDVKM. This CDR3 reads CASSFTGNQPQHF. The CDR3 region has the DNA TGTGCCAGCAGTTTCACAGGGAATCAGCCCCAGCATTTT.

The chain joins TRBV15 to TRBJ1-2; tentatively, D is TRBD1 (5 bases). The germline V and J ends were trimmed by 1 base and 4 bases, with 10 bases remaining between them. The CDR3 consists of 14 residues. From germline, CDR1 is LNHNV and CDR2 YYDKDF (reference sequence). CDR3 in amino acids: CATSRGGEFYGYTF. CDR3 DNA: TGTGCCACCAGCAGAGGGGGGGAGTTCTATGGCTACACCTTC.

This chain's CDR3 is CAISRRDYNSPLHF. The CDR3 bases are TGTGCCATCAGTCGCCGGGATTATAATTCACCCCTCCACTTT. This chain uses TRBV10-3 with TRBJ1-6; no firm D call. The V end was cut by 5 bases, the J end by 4 bases, with 9 bases between. Germline V gene data show CDR1 as ENHRY and CDR2 as SYGVKD. The CDR3 is 14 amino acids.

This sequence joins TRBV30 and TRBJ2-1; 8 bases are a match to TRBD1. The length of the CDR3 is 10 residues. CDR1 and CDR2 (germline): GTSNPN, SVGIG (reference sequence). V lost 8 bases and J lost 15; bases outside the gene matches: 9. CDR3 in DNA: TGTGCCGGACAGGGTGGGGGTCTGTTCTTC. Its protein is CAGQGGGLFF.

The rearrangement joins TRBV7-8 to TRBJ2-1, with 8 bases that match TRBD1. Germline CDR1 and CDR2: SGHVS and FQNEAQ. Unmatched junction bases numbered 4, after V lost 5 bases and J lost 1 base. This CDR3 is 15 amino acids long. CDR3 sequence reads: CASSQTGGSYNEQFF. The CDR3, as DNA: TGTGCCAGCAGCCAAACAGGGGGATCCTACAATGAGCAGTTCTTC.

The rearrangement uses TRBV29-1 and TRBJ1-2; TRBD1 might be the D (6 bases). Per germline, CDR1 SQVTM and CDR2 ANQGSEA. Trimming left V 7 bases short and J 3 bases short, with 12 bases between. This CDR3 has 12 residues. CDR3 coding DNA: TGCAGCGCCCCGGGACACCACTATGGCTACACCTTC. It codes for CSAPGHHYGYTF.

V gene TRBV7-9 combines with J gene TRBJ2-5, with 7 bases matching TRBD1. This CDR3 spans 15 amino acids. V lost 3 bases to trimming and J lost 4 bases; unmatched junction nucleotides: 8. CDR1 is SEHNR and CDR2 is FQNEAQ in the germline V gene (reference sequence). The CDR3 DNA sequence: TGTGCCAGCAGCTTCGACTTGACAGGGCGAGAGACCCAGTACTTC. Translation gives CASSFDLTGRETQYF.

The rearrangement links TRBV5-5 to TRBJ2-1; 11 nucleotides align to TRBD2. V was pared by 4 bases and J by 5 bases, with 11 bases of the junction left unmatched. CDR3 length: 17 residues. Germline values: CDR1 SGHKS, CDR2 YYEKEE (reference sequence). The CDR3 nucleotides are TGTGCCAGCAGCCTACTGACTAGCGGGACTATTAACAATGAGCAGTTCTTC. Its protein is CASSLLTSGTINNEQFF.

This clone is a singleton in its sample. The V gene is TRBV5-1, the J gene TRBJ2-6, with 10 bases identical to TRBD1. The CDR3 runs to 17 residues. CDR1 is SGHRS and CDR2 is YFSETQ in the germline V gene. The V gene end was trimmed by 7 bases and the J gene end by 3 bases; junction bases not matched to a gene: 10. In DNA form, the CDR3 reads TGCGCCAGCCAAAGACAGGGGGCCAGGGATGGGGCCAACGTCCTGACTTTC. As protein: CASQRQGARDGANVLTF.

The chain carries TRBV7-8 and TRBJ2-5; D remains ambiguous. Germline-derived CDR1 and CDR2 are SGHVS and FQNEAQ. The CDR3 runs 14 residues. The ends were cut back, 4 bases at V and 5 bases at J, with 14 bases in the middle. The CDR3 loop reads CASSSESPWETQYF. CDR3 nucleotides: TGTGCCAGCAGCTCGGAGTCCCCCTGGGAGACCCAGTACTTC.

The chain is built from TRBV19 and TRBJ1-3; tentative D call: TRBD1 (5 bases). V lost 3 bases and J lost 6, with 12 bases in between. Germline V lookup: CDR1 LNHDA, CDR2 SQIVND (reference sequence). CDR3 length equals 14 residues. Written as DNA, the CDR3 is TGTGCCAGTAGTATCTCCACAGGTTTAAACACCATATATTTT. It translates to CASSISTGLNTIYF.

CDR3 amino acids: CAWRGDYRGNNEQFF. The DNA of the CDR3 is TGTGCCTGGAGGGGGGACTACAGGGGGAACAATGAGCAGTTCTTC. The chain joins TRBV30 to TRBJ2-1, with D possibly being TRBD1 (8 bases). V lost 3 bases to trimming and J lost 5 bases, with 17 bases between them. The germline CDR1 and CDR2 sequences are GTSNPN and SVGIG (reference sequence). The CDR3 contains 15 residues. Variable domain in full (rest from reference TRBV30 and TRBJ2-1): SQTIHQWPATLVQPVGSPLSLECTVEGTSNPNLYWYRQAAGRGLQLLFYSVGIGQISSEVPQNLSASRPQDRQFILSSKKLLLSDSGFYLCAWRGDYRGNNEQFFGPGTRLTVL.

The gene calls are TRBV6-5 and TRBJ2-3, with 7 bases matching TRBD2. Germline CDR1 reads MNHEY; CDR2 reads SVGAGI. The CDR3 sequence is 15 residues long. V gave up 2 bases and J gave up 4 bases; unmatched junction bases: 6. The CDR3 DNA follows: TGTGCCAGCAGTTACAGCGGGATAGGCTCAGATACGCAGTATTTT. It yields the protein CASSYSGIGSDTQYF.

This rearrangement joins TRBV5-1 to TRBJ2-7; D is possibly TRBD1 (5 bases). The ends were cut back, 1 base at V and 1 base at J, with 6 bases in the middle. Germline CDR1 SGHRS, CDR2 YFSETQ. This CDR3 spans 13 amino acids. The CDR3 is CASSLTGSYEQYF. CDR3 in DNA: TGCGCCAGCAGCTTGACAGGTTCCTACGAGCAGTACTTC.

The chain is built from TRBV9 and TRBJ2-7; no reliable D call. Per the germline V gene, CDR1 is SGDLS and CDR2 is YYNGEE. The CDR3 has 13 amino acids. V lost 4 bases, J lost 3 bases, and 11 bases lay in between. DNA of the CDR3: TGTGCCAGCAGCTTAAACCCGGGCTACGAGCAGTACTTC. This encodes CASSLNPGYEQYF.

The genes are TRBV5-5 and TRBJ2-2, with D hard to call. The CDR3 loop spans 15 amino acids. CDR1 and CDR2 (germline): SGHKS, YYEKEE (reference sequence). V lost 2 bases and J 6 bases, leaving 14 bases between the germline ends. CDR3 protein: CASSFFDPAAGELFF. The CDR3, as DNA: TGTGCCAGCAGCTTTTTCGACCCGGCGGCCGGGGAGCTGTTTTTT.

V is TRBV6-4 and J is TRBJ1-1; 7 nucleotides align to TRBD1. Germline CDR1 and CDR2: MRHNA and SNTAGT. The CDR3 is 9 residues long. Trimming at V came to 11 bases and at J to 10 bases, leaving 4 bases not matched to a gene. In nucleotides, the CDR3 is TGTGCCGGGACAGAACGAGCTTTCTTT. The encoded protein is CAGTERAFF.

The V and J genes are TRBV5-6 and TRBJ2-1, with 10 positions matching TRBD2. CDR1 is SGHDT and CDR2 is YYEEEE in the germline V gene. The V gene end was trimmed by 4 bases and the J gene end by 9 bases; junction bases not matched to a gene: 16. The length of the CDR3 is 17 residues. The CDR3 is CASSARLAGPTRGEQFF. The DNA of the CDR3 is TGTGCCAGCAGCGCACGACTAGCGGGCCCCACAAGGGGTGAGCAGTTCTTC.

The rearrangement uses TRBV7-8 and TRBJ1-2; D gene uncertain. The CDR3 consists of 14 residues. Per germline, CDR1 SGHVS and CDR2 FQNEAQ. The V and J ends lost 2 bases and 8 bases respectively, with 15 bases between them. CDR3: CASSLISIGGGYTF. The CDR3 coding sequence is TGTGCCAGCAGCTTAATTTCTATTGGAGGGGGCTACACCTTC. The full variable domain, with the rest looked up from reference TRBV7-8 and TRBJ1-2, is GAGVSQSPRYKVAKRGQDVALRCDPISGHVSLFWYQQALGQGPEFLTYFQNEAQLDKSGLPSDRFFAERPEGSVSTLKIQRTQQEDSAVYLCASSLISIGGGYTFGSGTRLTVV.

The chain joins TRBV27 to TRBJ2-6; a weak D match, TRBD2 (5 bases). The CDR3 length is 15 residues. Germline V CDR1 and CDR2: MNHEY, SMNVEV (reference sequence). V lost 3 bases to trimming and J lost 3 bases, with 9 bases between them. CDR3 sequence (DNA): TGTGCCAGCAGTTTGGAGGCGTATGGGGCCAACGTCCTGACTTTC. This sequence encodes CASSLEAYGANVLTF. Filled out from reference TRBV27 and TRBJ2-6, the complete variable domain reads EAQVTQNPRYLITVTGKKLTVTCSQNMNHEYMSWYRQDPGLGLRQIYYSMNVEVTDKGDVPEGYKVSRKEKRNFPLILESPSPNQTSLYFCASSLEAYGANVLTFGAGSRLTVL.

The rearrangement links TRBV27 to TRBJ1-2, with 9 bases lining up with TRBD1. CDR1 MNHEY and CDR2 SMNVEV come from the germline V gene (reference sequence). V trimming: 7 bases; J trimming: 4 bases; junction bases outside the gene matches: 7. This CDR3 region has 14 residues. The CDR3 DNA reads TGTGCCAGCACCTCGGGACAGGGAGCCTATGGCTACACCTTC. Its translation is CASTSGQGAYGYTF.

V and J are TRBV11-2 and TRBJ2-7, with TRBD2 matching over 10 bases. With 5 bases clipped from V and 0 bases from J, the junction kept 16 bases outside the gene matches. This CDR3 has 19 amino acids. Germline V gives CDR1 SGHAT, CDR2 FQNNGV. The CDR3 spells CASSTTGRLAGAPSYEQYF. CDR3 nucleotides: TGTGCCAGCAGCACAACAGGGAGGCTAGCGGGAGCCCCCTCCTACGAGCAGTACTTC. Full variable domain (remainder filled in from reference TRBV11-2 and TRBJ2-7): EAGVAQSPRYKIIEKRQSVAFWCNPISGHATLYWYQQILGQGPKLLIQFQNNGVVDDSQLPKDRFSAERLKGVDSTLKIQPAKLEDSAVYLCASSTTGRLAGAPSYEQYFGPGTRLTVT.

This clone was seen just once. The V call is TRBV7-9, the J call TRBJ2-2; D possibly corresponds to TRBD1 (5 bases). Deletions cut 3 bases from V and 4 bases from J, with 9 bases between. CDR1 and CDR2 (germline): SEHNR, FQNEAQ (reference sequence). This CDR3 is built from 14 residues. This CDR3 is CASSFQGITGELFF. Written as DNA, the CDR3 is TGTGCCAGCAGCTTCCAGGGCATCACCGGGGAGCTGTTTTTT.

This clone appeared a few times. CDR3 in amino acids: CASSLNIAEFTDTQYF. CDR3 coding DNA: TGTGCCAGCAGCCTAAATATAGCGGAATTCACAGATACGCAGTATTTT. The V call is TRBV11-3, the J call TRBJ2-3; possibly TRBD2 for D (6 bases). With 5 bases removed from V and 2 bases from J, the gap between germline ends came to 17 bases. CDR3 length: 16 amino acids. The germline CDR1 and CDR2 sequences are SGHNT and YENEEA.